This T cell receptor (beta chain) derives from a study of STAT5B mutations in CD4+ large granular lymphocyte leukemia (dated by TCRdb to 2021 to 2024). Notes on the research overall: Among healthy controls, the CDR3 'QG' motif was associated with a particular HLA allele. Flow cytometry on FACSCanto II or FACSVerse confirmed that purified fractions exceeded 95% purity among lymphocytes. TCRbeta repertoires of CD4+ T-cell large granular lymphocyte leukemia patients were compared with those of healthy blood donors. The paper as a whole reports these results and caveats: Compared with healthy CD4+ repertoires, CD4-sorted patient repertoires appeared more clonal, and this difference remained even after the putative leukemic clones were removed. TRBV06-family usage was enriched among the top patient clones (8/27) compared with healthy controls (2/35). The data were not HLA-matched, and the higher clonality in CD4+ T-LGLL than in CD8+ T-LGLL could be due to the relatively small sample size. The main leukemic clonotypes were found to be private to each patient, although 25% to 30% of the main leukemic clonotypes were detected at low frequency in the non-leukemic repertoires of other patients.

Points on this clone: No cognate antigen has been identified for it. No much larger clonotype is one base removed from it; base qualities were not supplied.

The immunoSEQ assay at survey resolution was applied to genomic DNA for sequencing of TCRbeta rearrangements. For the original study's pipeline: A lowest detectable productive clonotype frequency of 2.59 x 10-5 was observed in the TCR sequencing data. Only productive TCRbeta rearrangements, meaning sequences that were complete and in-frame, were kept for the analyses. Simpson clonality, calculated in the immunoSEQ Analyzer version 3.0, was used as the measure of sample clonality. Clones were grouped by frequency into very rare, small, medium, large (1-20%) or hyperexpanded (>20%) categories. Generation probabilities were estimated with OLGA 1.2.3, V-gene circos plots were generated with VDJtools, specificities were searched for in VDJdb, and CDR3 motifs were identified with GLIPH. TCRdb carries this immuneACCESS record with in-frame sequences only. Its versions omit some clonotypes, under half of them owing to an unresolved V gene in the studies checked, with the rest unexplained. V, J and clone size were drawn from that table, and D and trimming were deduced from the DNA. This sample lists about 30,000 clones; roughly 75% were detected once. The top ten constitute 3% to 3.5% of the sample.

Between the V and J ends, shortened by 0 bases and 6 bases respectively, the junction contains 7 bases. Sequences SGDLS (CDR1) and YYNGEE (CDR2) are obtained from the germline V gene. From cysteine to phenylalanine, the CDR3 is 13 amino acids long. CDR3 DNA only is kept here, 39 bases in frame from base 1. Buffy coats from 35 to 40 blood donors, supplied by the Finnish Red Cross blood service, were used as healthy controls. All TCR-sequenced material derived from peripheral blood: patient blood samples and healthy donor buffy coats. Peripheral blood mononuclear cells were isolated by Ficoll-Hypaque gradient centrifugation. Magnetic purification was used to isolate CD4+ cells from the buffy coats of the healthy controls. The Gentra Puregene Cell and Tissue kit was used to extract genomic DNA, and a Qubit 2.0 fluorometer was used to measure the amount of genomic DNA.

The sequence was obtained from a human donor in good health. The V gene is TRBV9 and the J gene is TRBJ1-5, with the D gene uncertain. The sample comprised CD4+ T cells from blood buffy coats. The CDR3 amino acid sequence is: CASSVGGGQPQHF. Here is the DNA: TGTGCCAGCAGCGTAGGGGGAGGTCAGCCCCAGCATTTT.